The next 24 T cell receptor beta chains were all read from a single sample in a study of blood T cell repertoires in COVID-19. TCRdb's copy holds only in-frame clones and misses some; the assay was immunoSEQ multiplex PCR. The sample holds roughly 200,000 clones, around 88% seen once. Source material: peripheral blood. The origin of the receptors is a man between 35 and 55 years old with active or convalescent COVID-19.

This chain uses TRBV23-1 with TRBJ1-5, with D perhaps matching TRBD1 (6 bases). TRBV23-1 is an ORF, with its function uncertain. The CDR3 totals 16 residues. The V and J ends lost 0 bases and 0 bases respectively, with 9 bases between them. CDR3 bases: TGCGCCAGCAGTCAATCGAGGACAGATAGCAATCAGCCCCAGCATTTT. Amino acids: CASSQSRTDSNQPQHF.

The chain couples TRBV6-6 to TRBJ2-7; weak D call: TRBD1 (6 bases). V dropped 7 bases and J dropped 5 bases, with 18 bases sitting between them. The CDR3 spans 14 residues. Germline lookup yields CDR1 MNHNY and CDR2 SVGAGI (reference sequence). The CDR3 here is CASKEDRSRHEQYF. The CDR3 DNA reads TGTGCCAGCAAGGAGGACAGAAGCCGTCACGAGCAGTACTTC.

This clone was observed a handful of times. The chain combines TRBV5-1 with TRBJ2-3; weak D call: TRBD1 (5 bases). In germline, CDR1 is SGHRS, CDR2 YFSETQ. Trimming removed 3 bases at V and 3 bases at J, with 17 bases between. The CDR3 extends over 16 amino acids. CDR3 loop: CASSSIGATVTDTQYF. The CDR3, as DNA: TGCGCCAGCAGCTCGATAGGGGCCACGGTGACAGATACGCAGTATTTT.

This clone turned up a few times. The V gene is TRBV13, the J gene TRBJ1-1; 9 positions agree with TRBD1. The CDR3 runs 14 residues. The V segment lost 5 bases and the J segment 6 bases; nucleotides outside the gene matches: 7. The germline V gene has CDR1 PRHDT and CDR2 FYEKMQ (reference sequence). The CDR3 here is CASSTKTGGAEAFF. CDR3 DNA: TGTGCCAGCAGCACAAAGACAGGGGGGGCTGAAGCTTTCTTT. Complete variable domain (other parts from reference TRBV13 and TRBJ1-1): AAGVIQSPRHLIKEKRETATLKCYPIPRHDTVYWYQQGPGQDPQFLISFYEKMQSDKGSIPDRFSAQQFSDYHSELNMSSLELGDSALYFCASSTKTGGAEAFFGQGTRLTVV.

The gene calls are TRBV19 and TRBJ1-5, with TRBD1 matching over 8 bases. Trimming took 7 bases from V and 2 from J; bases not matched to a gene: 7. The CDR3 covers 15 residues. Per the germline V gene, CDR1 is LNHDA and CDR2 is SQIVND (reference sequence). This CDR3 reads CASNAGTGGNQPQHF. In DNA, the CDR3 is TGTGCCAGTAACGCCGGGACAGGCGGCAATCAGCCCCAGCATTTT.

This clone was counted only a few times. V gene TRBV5-1 combines with J gene TRBJ2-7; 9 positions agree with TRBD2. V lost 0 bases and J lost 4; bases outside the gene matches: 8. The germline gives CDR1 SGHRS, CDR2 YFSETQ. This CDR3 spans 16 amino acids. CDR3 DNA: TGCGCCAGCAGCTTGGACCCTAGCGGGGCCGAATACGAGCAGTACTTC. It codes for CASSLDPSGAEYEQYF.

The sample holds a few counts of this clone. The chain is built from TRBV29-1 and TRBJ2-1; 9 bases fit TRBD1. Germline loops: CDR1 SQVTM, CDR2 ANQGSEA. CDR3 length equals 12 residues. Trimming cost V 4 bases and J 6 bases; bases outside gene matches: 1. CDR3 sequence (DNA): TGCAGCGTTGGGGACAGGGCCAATGAGCAGTTCTTC. It is translated as CSVGDRANEQFF.

V is TRBV29-1 and J is TRBJ2-7; 8 bases agree with TRBD1. The V gene's germline CDR1 is SQVTM and CDR2 ANQGSEA. V gave up 7 bases and J gave up 3 bases; unmatched junction bases: 5. The CDR3 loop spans 12 amino acids. CDR3 DNA sequence: TGCAGCGGCGGGACAGGCTACTACGAGCAGTACTTC. Amino acid sequence: CSGGTGYYEQYF.

V usage is TRBV18 and J usage is TRBJ2-2; D unclear. The CDR3 sequence is 11 residues long. From germline, CDR1 is KGHSH and CDR2 LQKENI. V was shortened by 3 bases and J by 8 bases, with 4 bases between the two germline ends. CDR3 nucleotides: TGTGCCAGCTCACCGCAGGGGGAGCTGTTTTTT. It specifies CASSPQGELFF.

V and J are TRBV20-1 and TRBJ1-2; D might be TRBD1 (6 bases). CDR1 is DFQATT and CDR2 is SNEGSKA in the germline V gene (reference sequence). The CDR3 runs 16 residues. The V end was cut by 3 bases, the J end by 4 bases, with 21 bases between. Here the CDR3 reads CSASSRPGTTLYGYTF. CDR3 nucleotides: TGCAGTGCTAGTTCCCGGCCAGGGACAACACTCTATGGCTACACCTTC.

The gene calls are TRBV4-1 and TRBJ1-2; 7 positions match TRBD1. V dropped 4 bases and J dropped 2; count of bases not matched to a gene: 1. The CDR3 sequence is 13 residues long. In germline, CDR1 is MGHRA, CDR2 YSYEKL. CDR3 protein: CASSLQGNYGYTF. CDR3 DNA sequence: TGCGCCAGCAGCCTACAGGGGAACTATGGCTACACCTTC.

This clone has ten or more counts. V usage is TRBV5-6 and J usage is TRBJ2-7; 9 bases agree with TRBD1. The CDR3 totals 18 residues. The germline gives CDR1 SGHDT, CDR2 YYEEEE. V trimming: 1 base; J trimming: 1 base; junction bases outside the gene matches: 12. The CDR3 region is CASSLRGQGAKYSYEQYF. The CDR3 nucleotides read TGTGCCAGCAGCTTGAGGGGACAGGGAGCCAAATATTCCTACGAGCAGTACTTC.

The V gene is TRBV2, the J gene TRBJ2-4; 11 positions match TRBD1. The CDR3 runs to 15 residues. The germline V gene has CDR1 SNHLY and CDR2 FYNNEI. With 6 bases clipped from V and 3 bases from J, the junction kept 4 bases outside the gene matches. This CDR3 reads CASSTGTGGKNIQYF. CDR3 coding DNA: TGTGCCAGCAGCACCGGGACAGGGGGCAAAAACATTCAGTACTTC. Looking up the rest from reference TRBV2 and TRBJ2-4 gives the full variable domain: EPEVTQTPSHQVTQMGQEVILRCVPISNHLYFYWYRQILGQKVEFLVSFYNNEISEKSEIFDDQFSVERPDGSNFTLKIRSTKLEDSAMYFCASSTGTGGKNIQYFGAGTRLSVL.

J is TRBJ2-7 and V is TRBV5-6; 7 bases align to TRBD1. The V and J ends lost 4 bases and 5 bases, in that order; junction bases with no gene match: 6. Germline V gene sequence: CDR1 SGHDT, CDR2 YYEEEE. CDR3 length: 13 amino acids. CDR3 nucleotides: TGTGCCAGCAGCCGACAGGGTGCGCACGAGCAGTACTTC. Its protein is CASSRQGAHEQYF.

J is TRBJ1-1 and V is TRBV7-2; D uncertain. This CDR3 contains 14 residues. CDR1 and CDR2 (germline): SGHTA, FQGNSA. Trimming took off 4 bases at V and 0 bases at J, with 9 bases between the two ends. The CDR3 is CASSSTRMNTEAFF. The CDR3 DNA reads as TGTGCCAGCAGCTCGACAAGAATGAACACTGAAGCTTTCTTT.

CDR3: CASSEALVGGVIEQYF. The CDR3 nucleotides are TGTGCCAGCAGTGAAGCTTTGGTAGGAGGGGTCATCGAGCAGTACTTC. The rearrangement links TRBV6-1 to TRBJ2-7, with D perhaps matching TRBD2 (6 bases). This CDR3 region has 16 residues. The V end lost 0 bases, the J end lost 6 bases, and 18 bases lay between the germline ends. Germline assignment: CDR1 MNHNS and CDR2 SASEGT.

The chain uses TRBV5-1 and TRBJ1-2; tentative D call: TRBD1 (6 bases). Germline CDR1 is SGHRS and CDR2 is YFSETQ. CDR3 length: 15 amino acids. V was pared by 4 bases and J by 2 bases, with 15 bases between. CDR3 in DNA: TGCGCCAGCAGCAGCGGACAGATGACGAACTATGGCTACACCTTC. It is translated as CASSSGQMTNYGYTF.

The chain is built from TRBV30 and TRBJ2-3; 9 positions agree with TRBD1. This CDR3 is 16 amino acids long. Trimming took 5 bases from V and 2 from J; bases not matched to a gene: 11. CDR1 GTSNPN and CDR2 SVGIG come from the germline V gene (reference sequence). CDR3 nucleotide sequence: TGTGCCTGGTTGGGACAGGGTAGGGACCTCACAGATACGCAGTATTTT. This codes for CAWLGQGRDLTDTQYF.

The chain uses TRBV27 and TRBJ1-6; TRBD1 is a possible D gene (6 bases). The ends were cut back, 5 bases at V and 4 bases at J, with 15 bases in the middle. The CDR3 covers 16 residues. CDR1 and CDR2 (germline): MNHEY, SMNVEV (reference sequence). The CDR3 loop is CASSMDSRGYNSPLHF. Here the CDR3 DNA reads TGTGCCAGCAGTATGGACAGCAGGGGTTATAATTCACCCCTCCACTTT.

The chain recombines TRBV13 with TRBJ1-3; TRBD1 aligns across 9 bases. With V trimmed by 5 bases and J by 4 bases, 9 bases remained unmatched. This CDR3 is built from 16 residues. The germline V gene has CDR1 PRHDT and CDR2 FYEKMQ (reference sequence). CDR3 DNA sequence: TGTGCCAGCAGCCCGCAGCGAGGGACAGGGGGAAACACCATATATTTT. Translating gives CASSPQRGTGGNTIYF.

Only a few counts were recorded for this clone. This chain links TRBV6-5 with TRBJ1-2; D perhaps matches TRBD1 (5 bases). Looked up from germline, CDR1 is MNHEY and CDR2 is SVGAGI. Between the trimmed V and J ends, which lost 5 bases and 5 bases, there was a span of 12 bases. The CDR3 totals 13 residues. The CDR3 DNA is TGTGCCAGCAGTCTACGACAGACGTATGGCTACACCTTC. Translating it yields CASSLRQTYGYTF.

This clone was observed once. The V and J genes are TRBV5-4 and TRBJ2-7; 10 nucleotides agree with TRBD1. V was pared by 1 base and J by 2 bases, with 3 bases of the junction left unmatched. The CDR3 consists of 15 residues. The germline V gene has CDR1 SGHNT and CDR2 YYREEE (reference sequence). The CDR3 loop reads CASSLTGTGAYEQYF. DNA of the CDR3: TGTGCCAGCAGCTTGACCGGGACAGGGGCCTACGAGCAGTACTTC.

The chain recombines TRBV7-2 with TRBJ2-5, with D perhaps TRBD1 (5 bases). The CDR3 loop spans 18 amino acids. The V and J ends lost 0 bases and 0 bases respectively, with 17 bases between them. Germline CDR1 reads SGHTA; CDR2 reads FQGNSA. The CDR3 spells CASSLAGQAVFYQETQYF. CDR3 DNA sequence: TGTGCCAGCAGCTTAGCGGGGCAGGCTGTTTTCTACCAAGAGACCCAGTACTTC.

This clone was observed a single time. The rearrangement joins TRBV7-8 to TRBJ1-1; 10 nucleotides match TRBD1. Germline V lookup: CDR1 SGHVS, CDR2 FQNEAQ. V trimming: 6 bases; J trimming: 1 base; junction bases outside the gene matches: 8. The length of the CDR3 is 16 residues. The CDR3 is CASSLRDRGSNTEAFF. The CDR3, as DNA: TGTGCCAGCAGTCTCAGGGACAGGGGCTCGAACACTGAAGCTTTCTTT.